This TCR beta chain was retrieved from a study of cytomegalovirus exposure and HLA in healthy donors. In regard to this clone: Antigen: not known.

Primers: 60 Vbeta forward and 13 Jbeta reverse. Measured with immunoSEQ multiplex PCR; TCRdb has only the in-frame clones, and not every one. The data show approximately 220,000 clones, 65% to 90% seen once. General study findings and limits: Serostatus for CMV was the only available immune exposure information. An Asian-associated ancestry cluster reportedly showed fewer N-insertions than the approximately 700-donor mean in a later analysis.

Every donor was a healthy person donating bone marrow. The clonotype originates from a girl aged 5 to 17 in good health and CMV-seronegative. Sequencing was carried out using PBMCs.

The DNA for the CDR3 is TGTGCCACGTGGTCAAGACAGATCCTGGGAAACACCATATATTTT. It specifies CATWSRQILGNTIYF. The chain couples TRBV19 to TRBJ1-3; maybe TRBD1 (5 bases). The V and J ends lost 10 bases and 4 bases respectively, with 20 bases between them. The CDR3 extends over 15 amino acids. Looked up from germline, CDR1 is LNHDA and CDR2 is SQIVND (reference sequence).